This T cell receptor beta chain was identified during a study of cytomegalovirus exposure and HLA in healthy donors. The overall study: The study's early data release held roughly 90 million unique TCRs from HLA-typed donors. Genetic ancestry analysis placed over 75% of the roughly 400 donors that were genotyped in the Caucasian-associated cluster. Study-level points and caveats: Reports described diagnosis of cytomegalovirus status by the classifier as highly specific and sensitive. Accurate prediction of HLA-A and HLA-B alleles (for most subjects) was reportedly achieved from TCR beta sequences.

PCR employed 60 Vbeta and 13 Jbeta primers. Measured with immunoSEQ multiplex PCR; TCRdb has only the in-frame clones, and not every one. This sample has about 150,000 clones; around 80% occur once, and the top ten carry over 10%. A note on this clone: Its matching antigen is unknown.

This CDR3 has 16 residues. Trimming took off 2 bases at V and 4 bases at J, with 15 bases between the two ends. Germline CDR1 is SGHTA and CDR2 is FQGNSA. This sequence was found in a man aged 25 to 40 in good health and CMV-seropositive. Sequenced material: PBMCs. V usage is TRBV7-2 and J usage is TRBJ1-5; D is possibly TRBD1 (6 bases). The CDR3 sequence: CASSLYAGAGNQPQHF. Written as DNA, the CDR3 is TGTGCCAGCAGCTTATATGCAGGGGCAGGGAATCAGCCCCAGCATTTT. Looking up the rest from reference TRBV7-2 and TRBJ1-5 gives the full variable domain: GAGVSQSPSNKVTEKGKDVELRCDPISGHTALYWYRQSLGQGLEFLIYFQGNSAPDKSGLPSDRFSAERTGGSVSTLTIQRTQQEDSAVYLCASSLYAGAGNQPQHFGDGTRLSIL.